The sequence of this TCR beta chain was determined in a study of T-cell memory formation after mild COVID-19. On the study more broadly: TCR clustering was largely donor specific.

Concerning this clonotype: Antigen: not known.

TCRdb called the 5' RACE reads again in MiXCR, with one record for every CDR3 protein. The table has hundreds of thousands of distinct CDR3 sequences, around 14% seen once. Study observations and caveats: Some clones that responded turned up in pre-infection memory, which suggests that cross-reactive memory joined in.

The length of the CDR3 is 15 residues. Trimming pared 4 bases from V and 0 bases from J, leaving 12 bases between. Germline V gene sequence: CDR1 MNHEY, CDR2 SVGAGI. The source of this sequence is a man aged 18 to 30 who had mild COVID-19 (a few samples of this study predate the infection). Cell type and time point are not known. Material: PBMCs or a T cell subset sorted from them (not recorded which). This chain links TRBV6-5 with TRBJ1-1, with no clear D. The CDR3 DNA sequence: TGTGCCAGCAGTTTAGGACGGAGGATGAACACTGAAGCTTTCTTT. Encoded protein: CASSLGRRMNTEAFF.